These T cell receptor beta chains were read from a single sample in a study of T cell repertoires in cytomegalovirus infection. TCRdb re-called the reads with MiXCR, one entry per CDR3 protein. The repertoire holds hundreds of thousands of distinct CDR3 sequences, with 15% to 20% as singletons. Sequences were obtained from PBMCs. The origin of the receptors is a human donor in good health (CMV status not recorded). Some clones in this sample may be carry-over from other donors' samples. The CDR3 runs from the conserved cysteine through the conserved F or W. Each record gives: J gene, D gene, clone size, V gene, CDR3 protein, CDR3 DNA. A D gene is named only where the DNA matches it firmly. Only some rows state a clone size, as once, few, many or a class for expanded clones.

j_call: TRBJ2-7; d_call: TRBD2; clone_size: NA; v_call: TRBV7-2; cdr3_aa: CASSQVRGGGYEQYF; cdr3_nt: TGTGCCAGCAGCCAAGTACGTGGCGGGGGGTACGAGCAGTACTTC
j_call: TRBJ2-2; d_call: TRBD1; clone_size: many; v_call: TRBV6-6; cdr3_aa: CASSYSLAPGTGGGELFF; cdr3_nt: TGTGCCAGCAGTTACTCGCTTGCCCCCGGGACAGGGGGCGGGGAGCTGTTTTTT
j_call: TRBJ2-3; d_call: NA; clone_size: NA; v_call: TRBV6-5; cdr3_aa: CASSYLSTDTQYF; cdr3_nt: TGTGCCAGCAGTTACCTCAGCACAGATACGCAGTATTTT
j_call: TRBJ2-1; d_call: TRBD2; clone_size: few; v_call: TRBV18; cdr3_aa: CASSPPNSAGLYNEQFF; cdr3_nt: TGTGCCAGCTCACCACCTAACTCAGCGGGGCTTTACAATGAGCAGTTCTTC
j_call: TRBJ2-1; d_call: NA; clone_size: few; v_call: TRBV5-1; cdr3_aa: CASSSGLIYNEQFF; cdr3_nt: TGCGCCAGCAGCTCGGGACTCATCTACAATGAGCAGTTCTTC
j_call: TRBJ2-2; d_call: NA; clone_size: many; v_call: TRBV14; cdr3_aa: CASSQEEAGELFF; cdr3_nt: TGTGCCAGCAGCCAAGAAGAGGCCGGGGAGCTGTTTTTT
j_call: TRBJ1-4; d_call: NA; clone_size: few; v_call: TRBV10-3; cdr3_aa: CAISEFGGPNEKLFF; cdr3_nt: TGTGCCATCAGTGAGTTTGGCGGACCTAATGAAAAACTGTTTTTT
j_call: TRBJ2-7; d_call: NA; clone_size: few; v_call: TRBV4-1; cdr3_aa: CASSQDEGKVSYEQYF; cdr3_nt: TGCGCCAGCAGCCAAGACGAGGGGAAGGTCTCCTACGAGCAGTACTTC
j_call: TRBJ2-3; d_call: NA; clone_size: NA; v_call: TRBV28; cdr3_aa: CASSPSPGVKDTQYF; cdr3_nt: TGTGCCAGCAGTCCCTCGCCGGGGGTTAAAGATACGCAGTATTTT
j_call: TRBJ1-6; d_call: NA; clone_size: NA; v_call: TRBV12-3/TRBV12-4; cdr3_aa: CASSKTYSPLHF; cdr3_nt: TGTGCCAGCAGTAAGACTTATTCACCCCTCCACTTT
j_call: TRBJ2-3; d_call: NA; clone_size: NA; v_call: TRBV5-4; cdr3_aa: CASSKYPRGTDTQYF; cdr3_nt: TGTGCCAGCAGCAAATACCCGCGGGGCACAGATACGCAGTATTTT
j_call: TRBJ1-1; d_call: NA; clone_size: many; v_call: TRBV7-2; cdr3_aa: CASSLTPLYTEAFF; cdr3_nt: TGTGCCAGCAGCTTGACCCCCCTCTACACTGAAGCTTTCTTT
j_call: TRBJ2-2; d_call: NA; clone_size: many; v_call: TRBV7-7; cdr3_aa: CASSLGSHRAVNTGELFF; cdr3_nt: TGTGCTAGCAGCTTAGGATCCCACAGGGCGGTAAACACCGGGGAGCTGTTTTTT
j_call: TRBJ1-1; d_call: NA; clone_size: NA; v_call: TRBV11-3; cdr3_aa: CASSLDGFEAFF; cdr3_nt: TGTGCCAGCAGCTTAGACGGGTTCGAAGCTTTCTTT
j_call: TRBJ2-5; d_call: TRBD1; clone_size: many; v_call: TRBV7-6; cdr3_aa: CASSHGQGGMETQYF; cdr3_nt: TGTGCCAGCAGCCACGGACAGGGAGGAATGGAGACCCAGTACTTC
j_call: TRBJ2-1; d_call: TRBD2; clone_size: NA; v_call: TRBV29-1; cdr3_aa: CSAGVAGSYNEQFF; cdr3_nt: TGCAGTGCTGGGGTAGCGGGCTCCTACAATGAGCAGTTCTTC
j_call: TRBJ2-7; d_call: NA; clone_size: few; v_call: TRBV6-6; cdr3_aa: CASSYSEGTYEQYF; cdr3_nt: TGTGCCAGCAGTTACTCGGAGGGAACCTACGAGCAGTACTTC
j_call: TRBJ2-3; d_call: NA; clone_size: many; v_call: TRBV4-3; cdr3_aa: CASSQDPWAGPTDTQYF; cdr3_nt: TGCGCCAGCAGCCAAGATCCCTGGGCGGGGCCCACAGATACGCAGTATTTT
j_call: TRBJ2-7; d_call: NA; clone_size: few; v_call: TRBV12-3/TRBV12-4; cdr3_aa: CASSLQDRAYEQYF; cdr3_nt: TGTGCCAGCAGTTTACAAGATCGCGCCTACGAGCAGTACTTC
j_call: TRBJ1-5; d_call: NA; clone_size: many; v_call: TRBV7-2; cdr3_aa: CASSLARPYSNQPQHF; cdr3_nt: TGTGCCAGCAGCTTAGCTCGACCCTATAGCAATCAGCCCCAGCATTTT
j_call: TRBJ1-3; d_call: NA; clone_size: many; v_call: TRBV20-1; cdr3_aa: CSARPFPWNGNTIYF; cdr3_nt: TGCAGTGCTAGGCCCTTTCCGTGGAATGGAAACACCATATATTTT
j_call: TRBJ2-2; d_call: NA; clone_size: few; v_call: TRBV6-4; cdr3_aa: CASSDGGPNTGELFF; cdr3_nt: TGTGCCAGCAGTGACGGGGGGCCGAACACCGGGGAGCTGTTTTTT
j_call: TRBJ2-3; d_call: TRBD2; clone_size: NA; v_call: TRBV7-9; cdr3_aa: CASSSLAGGATDTQYF; cdr3_nt: TGTGCCAGCAGCTCCTTAGCGGGGGGCGCCACAGATACGCAGTATTTT
j_call: TRBJ1-1; d_call: NA; clone_size: many; v_call: TRBV7-2; cdr3_aa: CASSLIPYGMNTEAFF; cdr3_nt: TGTGCCAGCAGCTTAATCCCTTACGGGATGAACACTGAAGCTTTCTTT
j_call: TRBJ2-7; d_call: NA; clone_size: many; v_call: TRBV6-2/TRBV6-3; cdr3_aa: CASSYRGNPPYEQYF; cdr3_nt: TGTGCCAGCAGTTACAGAGGGAATCCACCCTACGAGCAGTACTTC
j_call: TRBJ2-7; d_call: TRBD2; clone_size: few; v_call: TRBV6-2/TRBV6-3; cdr3_aa: CASSYPSSGATTYEQYF; cdr3_nt: TGTGCCAGCAGTTATCCTTCTAGCGGGGCTACAACCTACGAGCAGTACTTC
j_call: TRBJ1-5; d_call: TRBD1; clone_size: NA; v_call: TRBV19; cdr3_aa: CASTPDRSNQPQHF; cdr3_nt: TGTGCCAGTACCCCGGACAGGAGCAATCAGCCCCAGCATTTT